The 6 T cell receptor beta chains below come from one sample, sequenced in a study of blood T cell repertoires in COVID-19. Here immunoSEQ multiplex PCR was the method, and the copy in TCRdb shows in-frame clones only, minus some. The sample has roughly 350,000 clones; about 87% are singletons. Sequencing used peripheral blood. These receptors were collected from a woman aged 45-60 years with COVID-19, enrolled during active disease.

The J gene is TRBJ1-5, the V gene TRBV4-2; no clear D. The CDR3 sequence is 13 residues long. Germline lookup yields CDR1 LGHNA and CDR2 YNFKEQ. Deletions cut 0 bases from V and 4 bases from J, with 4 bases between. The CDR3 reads CASSQDRNQPQHF. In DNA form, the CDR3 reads TGTGCCAGCAGCCAAGACCGGAATCAGCCCCAGCATTTT.

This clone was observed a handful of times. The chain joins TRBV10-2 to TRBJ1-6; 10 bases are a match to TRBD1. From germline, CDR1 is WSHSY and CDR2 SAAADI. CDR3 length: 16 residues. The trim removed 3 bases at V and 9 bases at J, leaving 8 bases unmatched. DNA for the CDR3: TGCGCCAGCAGTGACCCGACAGGGGGCAGAGGTTCACCCCTCCACTTT. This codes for CASSDPTGGRGSPLHF.

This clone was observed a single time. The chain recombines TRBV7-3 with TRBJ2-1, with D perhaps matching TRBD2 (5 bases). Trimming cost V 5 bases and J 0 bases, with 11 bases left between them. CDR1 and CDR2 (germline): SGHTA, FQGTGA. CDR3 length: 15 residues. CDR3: CASSAGMSSYNEQFF. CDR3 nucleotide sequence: TGTGCCAGCAGCGCCGGGATGAGCTCCTACAATGAGCAGTTCTTC.

DNA for the CDR3: TGTGCCAGCAGCTTAGGGGCAGTGAACACTGAAGCTTTCTTT. Protein sequence: CASSLGAVNTEAFF. The chain joins TRBV7-2 to TRBJ1-1; D gene uncertain. This CDR3 has 14 residues. The germline V and J ends were trimmed by 1 base and 0 bases, with 6 bases remaining between them. Germline loops: CDR1 SGHTA, CDR2 FQGNSA.

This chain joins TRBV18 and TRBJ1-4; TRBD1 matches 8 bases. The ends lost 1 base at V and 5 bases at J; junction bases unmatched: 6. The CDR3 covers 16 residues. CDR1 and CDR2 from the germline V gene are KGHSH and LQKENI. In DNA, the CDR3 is TGTGCCAGCTCACCACAAAGGGACAGGTTAAATGAAAAACTGTTTTTT. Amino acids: CASSPQRDRLNEKLFF.

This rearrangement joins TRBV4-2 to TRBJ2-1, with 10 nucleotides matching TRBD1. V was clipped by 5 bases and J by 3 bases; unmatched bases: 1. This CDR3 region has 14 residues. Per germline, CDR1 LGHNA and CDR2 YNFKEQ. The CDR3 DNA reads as TGTGCCAGCAGCTGGACAGGGGGCTACAATGAGCAGTTCTTC. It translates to CASSWTGGYNEQFF.